Shown below are 10 T cell receptor beta chains from a single sample sequenced in a study of T cell responses to AZD1222 COVID-19 vaccine. Measured with immunoSEQ multiplex PCR; TCRdb has only the in-frame clones, and not every one. The data contain around 130,000 clones, about 88% of them singletons. Here the sequenced sample was peripheral blood, taken 28 days after the second AZD1222 dose. The receptor set was obtained from an adult who received the AZD1222 COVID-19 vaccine.

The chain has TRBV3-1 (or the pseudogene TRBV3-2) and TRBJ1-2, with 8 bases aligning to TRBD1. This CDR3 contains 14 residues. V lost 2 bases and J lost 3; bases outside the gene matches: 2. Germline CDR1 LGHDT, CDR2 YNNKEL (reference sequence). The CDR3, as DNA: TGTGCCAGCAGCCAACAGGGGGCGGACTATGGCTACACCTTC. Translation: CASSQQGADYGYTF.

The rearrangement uses TRBV6-5 and TRBJ2-1, with TRBD1 identical over 7 bases. CDR1 and CDR2 from the germline V gene are MNHEY and SVGAGI. The CDR3 runs 15 residues. The trim removed 4 bases at V and 3 bases at J, leaving 6 bases unmatched. The CDR3 region is CASSSGQTVYNEQFF. In DNA, the CDR3 is TGTGCCAGCAGTTCGGGACAGACGGTCTACAATGAGCAGTTCTTC.

The chain uses TRBV7-9 and TRBJ1-1; D unresolved. This CDR3 region has 13 residues. Trimming stripped 5 bases from V and 1 base from J, with 8 bases between. Germline loops: CDR1 SEHNR, CDR2 FQNEAQ (reference sequence). The CDR3 loop reads CASSPDGNTEAFF. In nucleotides, the CDR3 is TGTGCCAGCAGCCCGGACGGGAACACTGAAGCTTTCTTT.

This clone has only a few counts. The V call is TRBV24-1, the J call TRBJ1-1; tentatively, D is TRBD1 (5 bases). V dropped 0 bases and J dropped 0 bases, with 22 bases sitting between them. Germline lookup yields CDR1 KGHDR and CDR2 SFDVKD. This CDR3 is built from 20 residues. DNA for the CDR3: TGTGCCACCAGTGATTTGGCTCAGGGACTCCTCCAGACTATGAACACTGAAGCTTTCTTT. Residues: CATSDLAQGLLQTMNTEAFF.

The chain has TRBV10-3 and TRBJ1-1; TRBD1 is a possible D gene (5 bases). The CDR3 length is 11 residues. The V end lost 11 bases, the J end lost 4 bases, and 11 bases lay between the germline ends. Per germline, CDR1 ENHRY and CDR2 SYGVKD. In DNA, the CDR3 is TGTGCCTCGGGGCCCAGCACTGAAGCTTTCTTT. Its translation is CASGPSTEAFF.

This rearrangement joins TRBV18 to TRBJ1-1, with no clear D. Germline V gene data show CDR1 as KGHSH and CDR2 as LQKENI. V was cut by 0 bases and J by 1 base, with 12 bases left in between. This CDR3 has 16 amino acids. This CDR3 is CASSPPSGRPNTEAFF. The CDR3 nucleotides read TGTGCCAGCTCACCACCGAGCGGACGTCCGAACACTGAAGCTTTCTTT.

The chain uses TRBV24-1 and TRBJ2-2; 7 bases are shared with TRBD1. V shed 12 bases, J shed 3 bases, and the junction held 9 bases outside the gene matches. Germline CDR1 KGHDR, CDR2 SFDVKD. There are 14 residues in the CDR3. The CDR3 region has the DNA TGTGCCTCTCGATTCACAGGGGACACCGGGGAGCTGTTTTTT. Amino acids: CASRFTGDTGELFF.

The genes are TRBV9 and TRBJ1-1; D unclear. The CDR3 runs 14 residues. Trimming took 3 bases from V and 2 from J, leaving 11 bases between them. Germline V gene data show CDR1 as SGDLS and CDR2 as YYNGEE. This CDR3 is CASSATDYNTEAFF. CDR3 nucleotides: TGTGCCAGCAGCGCAACAGACTATAACACTGAAGCTTTCTTT.

This chain's CDR3 is CASSDGLAGANTGELFF. Here the CDR3 DNA reads TGCGCCAGCAGTGATGGACTAGCGGGGGCGAACACCGGGGAGCTGTTTTTT. The rearrangement uses TRBV10-1 and TRBJ2-2; 13 bases align to TRBD2. Per germline, CDR1 WNHNN and CDR2 SYGVQD (reference sequence). The J segment lost 0 bases and the V segment lost 3 bases, leaving 1 base of the junction unmatched. The CDR3 consists of 17 residues.

The J gene is TRBJ2-1, the V gene TRBV7-6; 8 nucleotides agree with TRBD2. Germline V gene lookup returns CDR1 SGHVS and CDR2 FNYEAQ. V shed 6 bases, J shed 7 bases, and the junction held 14 bases outside the gene matches. This CDR3 has 16 residues. CDR3 nucleotide sequence: TGTGCCAGCAGACCACGAGCGGGAGACGGGGGGAATGAGCAGTTCTTC. Protein product: CASRPRAGDGGNEQFF.